A selection of T cell receptor beta chains follows, all from one sample in a study of blood T cell dynamics during melanoma immunotherapy. This table comes from immunoSEQ multiplex PCR, and its TCRdb copy is limited to in-frame clones, with some not included. The sample shows roughly 250 clones, approximately 90% of them seen only once. The sample here was naive CD8+ T cells from blood, taken from a patient treated with checkpoint blockade. These receptor sequences come from a human donor with melanoma. CDR3s include the opening cysteine and the closing phenylalanine or tryptophan. The order of the fields is clone size, V gene, D gene, J gene, CDR3 protein, CDR3 DNA. D genes are given only for firm matches. Clone sizes are given selectively: once, few, many, or a class where the clone is expanded.

size: once
V: TRBV5-1
D: TRBD1
J: TRBJ2-5
CDR3: CASSLAGGVETQYF
DNA: TGCGCCAGCAGCTTGGCAGGGGGCGTAGAGACCCAGTACTTC

size: -
V: TRBV11-1
D: -
J: TRBJ2-5
CDR3: CASSSHPMGQETQYF
DNA: TGTGCCAGCAGCTCCCACCCTATGGGTCAAGAGACCCAGTACTTC

size: few
V: TRBV7-6
D: -
J: TRBJ2-3
CDR3: CASSLNSVDTQYF
DNA: TGTGCCAGCAGCTTAAACTCGGTGGATACGCAGTATTTT

size: -
V: TRBV28
D: -
J: TRBJ2-7
CDR3: CASRIQGSGHEQYF
DNA: TGTGCCAGCAGGATACAGGGGAGCGGGCACGAGCAGTACTTC

size: once
V: TRBV10-3
D: -
J: TRBJ2-2
CDR3: CAISLGLANTGELFF
DNA: TGTGCCATCAGCCTGGGACTCGCGAACACCGGGGAGCTGTTTTTT

size: once
V: TRBV11-2
D: TRBD2
J: TRBJ2-3
CDR3: CASSPGTSIYTDTQYF
DNA: TGTGCCAGCAGCCCCGGGACTAGCATTTACACAGATACGCAGTATTTT

size: -
V: TRBV2
D: -
J: TRBJ2-3
CDR3: CASSDRLAERTDTQYF
DNA: TGTGCCAGCAGTGACCGTTTAGCGGAGCGCACAGATACGCAGTATTTT

size: -
V: TRBV2
D: TRBD1
J: TRBJ2-2
CDR3: CARDSTGNAGELFF
DNA: TGTGCCAGGGATTCGACAGGGAACGCCGGGGAGCTGTTTTTT

size: -
V: TRBV27
D: TRBD2
J: TRBJ2-7
CDR3: CASSLSASGISYEQYF
DNA: TGTGCCAGCAGTTTATCTGCGAGCGGGATCTCCTACGAGCAGTACTTC

size: -
V: TRBV6-1
D: TRBD2
J: TRBJ2-2
CDR3: CAILGGYPGELFF
DNA: TGTGCCATCCTGGGAGGGTACCCCGGGGAGCTGTTTTTT

size: once
V: TRBV28
D: -
J: TRBJ1-6
CDR3: CASSLGTTYNSPLHF
DNA: TGTGCCAGCAGTTTAGGGACGACCTATAATTCACCCCTCCACTTT

size: -
V: TRBV29-1
D: TRBD2
J: TRBJ2-3
CDR3: CSVALAGVSDTQYF
DNA: TGCAGCGTTGCGCTAGCGGGAGTATCAGATACGCAGTATTTT

size: -
V: TRBV9
D: -
J: TRBJ2-7
CDR3: CASNVSGVDYEQYF
DNA: TGTGCCAGCAACGTCTCCGGGGTGGACTACGAGCAGTACTTC

size: -
V: TRBV28
D: -
J: TRBJ2-7
CDR3: CASSLRQGGYEQYF
DNA: TGTGCCAGCAGTCTTCGACAGGGAGGTTACGAGCAGTACTTC

size: -
V: TRBV28
D: -
J: TRBJ1-5
CDR3: CASSFSGQNQPQHF
DNA: TGTGCCAGCAGTTTCTCCGGACAGAATCAGCCCCAGCATTTT

size: -
V: TRBV4-1
D: TRBD1
J: TRBJ2-3
CDR3: CASSQDRTGGMTDTQYF
DNA: TGCGCCAGCAGCCAAGATCGGACAGGGGGTATGACAGATACGCAGTATTTT

size: -
V: TRBV7-8
D: -
J: TRBJ2-7
CDR3: CASSLANSYEQYF
DNA: TGTGCCAGCAGCTTAGCCAACTCCTACGAGCAGTACTTC